This T cell receptor beta chain was identified in a study of vaccination and CD4 T cells after COVID-19 (dated by TCRdb to between 2020 and 2023). Context from the whole study: SARS-CoV-2 positivity had been established in the convalescent patients by nasal swab PCR, and mild disease was recorded in under ten of these patients and severe disease in one. Six males and four females were included in the convalescent cohort, with two Hispanic individuals, seven Caucasians, two Asians and one multiracial person represented. Each participant got two doses of either the Pfizer-BioNTech BNT162b2 vaccine (n=8) or the Moderna mRNA-1273 vaccine (n=2). Post-COVID blood samples from convalescent patients were collected a median of about 110 days after diagnosis, with a range of roughly 30 to 170 days. Post-vaccine blood samples were taken a median of around 68 days after the second vaccine dose, with a range of about 13 to 250 days. Overlapping spike peptide pools from SARS-CoV-2 and from the common cold coronaviruses HCoV-NL63, HCoV-OC43 and HCoV-229E were used as culture stimuli. As controls, cultures received a CEFX viral epitope pool (the positive control), an HIV-1 Nef peptide pool (the negative control), or no peptide at all. The spike-specific CD4+ TCR repertoire was compared before and after mRNA vaccination in around ten COVID-19 convalescent patients and a handful of infection-naive healthy vaccine recipients. Summary of the overall study and its limitations: The study included relatively few convalescent patients and did not analyze early timepoints after natural infection. In convalescent patients, a median roughly 83% of post-vaccine SARS-CoV-2-reactive clones were detected only after vaccination, and vaccine-specific priming was suggested by this finding. Nearly all vaccine-specific clones in convalescent patients (304 of 307) were mono-reactive for SARS-CoV-2 spike rather than cross-reactive with common cold coronaviruses. The median number of SARS-CoV-2-reactive clonotypes rose from under 25 after infection to around 40 after vaccination, but the change was not significant.

Library preparation used PCR. At the Johns Hopkins FTIC core, DNA from the cultured CD4+ T cells underwent TCR sequencing with the Oncomine TCR Beta short-read assay. The QIAamp micro DNA kit was used to extract genomic DNA from the cultured CD4+ T cells. The Oncomine TCR Beta libraries from cultured CD4+ T cells were pooled using unique dual indexes and then sequenced on an Illumina iSeq 100. As for the original processing: Non-productive sequences were filtered out, and CDR3s that did not start with C, did not end with F or W, or were shorter than 7 amino acids were discarded. Antigen-specific clonotypes were identified using the MANAFEST web application through comparison of peptide-stimulated wells with reference and other culture wells. To be called positive, a clone needed an FDR below 0.05, an odds ratio above 5, and a productive frequency above 0.1% in at least two of three replicate wells. Clonotypes that were significantly expanded in both SARS-CoV-2 spike wells and at least one common cold coronavirus spike condition were defined as cross-reactive. Similarity between CDR3 sequences was evaluated in R version 3.6.1 using Levenshtein distances (stringdist) and unrooted phylogenetic trees (ape). The raw public reads went through TCRdb reprocessing: fastp at Q25, MiXCR clone calling, in-frame beta chains kept. Records with the same CDR3 protein are collapsed into one entry carrying the most frequent genes and DNA. It is TCRdb's table, rather than the study itself, that gives the V and J calls and clone size. The sample contains several thousand distinct CDR3 sequences, less than 45% of them found a single time. 31% of the sample is held by the ten biggest clonotypes.

The treatment or condition label, read with the paper, signifies: roughly 11-day PBMC culture with coronavirus spike peptide pools or control peptides (ViraFEST assay). The study used the ViraFEST assay, which expanded antigen-specific T cells with peptide pools and then identified expanded clonotypes by TCR sequencing. Positive SARS-CoV-2 PCR tests in the convalescent patients dated from March to December 2020, before Alpha, Beta and Delta variants emerged in the United States. Over 1.5 million PBMCs per well were cultured in IMDM with approximately 5.5% human AB serum and approximately 10 IU/ml IL-2, plus 10 ug/ml peptide pools. On days 3 and 7, half of the culture medium was replaced with fresh IL-2-containing medium. After 10 days of culture, CD4+ T cells were isolated by negative selection using the EasySep CD4+ T cell isolation kit. Ficoll-Paque Plus gradient centrifugation was used to isolate PBMCs from whole blood, and the isolated PBMCs were then either used fresh or cryopreserved at -140C. In general, triplicate wells were set up for every culture condition.

This clonotype was recorded a few times. The specificity of this receptor is unknown. Base qualities were left out, and no much larger clone turns up one base away. The receptor's source is a human donor who had recovered from COVID-19. Sequencing used CD4+ T cells from blood, cultured in vitro.

The nucleotides are TGCAGTGCACCGACTAGCGGGGGGGCGGCGGATACGCAGTATTTT. It translates to CSAPTSGGAADTQYF. The chain employs TRBV20-1 and TRBJ2-3, with 14 junctional bases fitting TRBD2. Compared with germline, V lacks 6 bases and J lacks 6 bases; bases without a gene match: 8. Taken from the germline V gene (reference sequence), the CDR1 and CDR2 loops are DFQATT and SNEGSKA. The CDR3 numbers 15 residues from cysteine through phenylalanine. The entry retains the CDR3 DNA only, 45 bases that are in frame from base 1.